This passage covers 25 T cell receptor beta chains from one sample sequenced in a study of STAT5B mutations in CD4+ large granular lymphocyte leukemia. The protocol was immunoSEQ multiplex PCR, while the TCRdb copy is restricted to in-frame clones and leaves out a portion. The sample shows approximately 32,000 clones, more than 55% of them seen only once. Sequencing used CD4+ T cells from blood buffy coats. All receptors derive from a human donor in good health.

V and J are TRBV5-6 and TRBJ1-2, with D perhaps matching TRBD1 (5 bases). Germline values: CDR1 SGHDT, CDR2 YYEEEE. This CDR3 is 16 amino acids long. The V end was cut by 7 bases, the J end by 5 bases, with 24 bases between. CDR3 amino acids: CASAEDMGGDAYGYTF. Here the CDR3 DNA reads TGTGCCAGCGCCGAGGATATGGGGGGAGATGCTTATGGCTACACCTTC.

This clone occurred once. V gene TRBV5-4 combines with J gene TRBJ2-7, with 10 bases aligning to TRBD2. The germline gives CDR1 SGHNT, CDR2 YYREEE (reference sequence). The CDR3 is 17 residues long. V was pared by 1 base and J by 1 base, with 8 bases of the junction left unmatched. This chain's CDR3 is CASSLSPSGGGSYEQYF. CDR3 bases: TGTGCCAGCAGCTTGTCCCCTAGCGGGGGTGGTTCCTACGAGCAGTACTTC.

V is TRBV11-3 and J is TRBJ2-1; perhaps D is TRBD1 or TRBD2 (5 bases each). With 3 bases removed from V and 6 bases from J, the gap between germline ends came to 9 bases. Germline V gene sequence: CDR1 SGHNT, CDR2 YENEEA. This CDR3 region has 13 residues. Here the CDR3 reads CASSLGGGNEQFF. The CDR3 nucleotides are TGTGCCAGCAGCTTGGGTGGGGGCAATGAGCAGTTCTTC.

This clone was seen only a few times. The chain carries TRBV7-9 and TRBJ1-1, with 11 bases that match TRBD1. V dropped 5 bases and J dropped 7; count of bases not matched to a gene: 6. This CDR3 has 14 amino acids. Germline loops: CDR1 SEHNR, CDR2 FQNEAQ (reference sequence). The DNA for the CDR3 is TGTGCCAGCAGCGAGGGACAGGGGGAGGGTGAAGCTTTCTTT. Protein product: CASSEGQGEGEAFF.

This chain joins TRBV7-8 and TRBJ1-5, with D tentatively TRBD1 (6 bases). Trimming shortened V by 0 bases and J by 6 bases, and 12 bases separated the two germline ends. The CDR3 spans 15 residues. CDR1 and CDR2 from the germline V gene are SGHVS and FQNEAQ. The CDR3 DNA is TGTGCCAGCAGCTTAGCCCCGAGGGGGAGTCAGCCCCAGCATTTT. Encoded protein: CASSLAPRGSQPQHF. Drawing the rest from reference TRBV7-8 and TRBJ1-5, the complete variable domain is GAGVSQSPRYKVAKRGQDVALRCDPISGHVSLFWYQQALGQGPEFLTYFQNEAQLDKSGLPSDRFFAERPEGSVSTLKIQRTQQEDSAVYLCASSLAPRGSQPQHFGDGTRLSIL.

V and J are TRBV4-3 and TRBJ2-3, with TRBD2 identical over 12 bases. CDR1 and CDR2 (germline): LGHNA, YSLEER. The V gene end was trimmed by 0 bases and the J gene end by 13 bases; junction bases not matched to a gene: 5. There are 14 residues in the CDR3. CDR3 bases: TGCGCCAGCAGCCAAGAGACTAGCGGGGGTTTGAAGTATTTT. The encoded protein is CASSQETSGGLKYF.

The chain links TRBV5-1 to TRBJ2-2; D gene uncertain. Trimming took off 1 base at V and 3 bases at J, with 10 bases between the two ends. The CDR3 has 15 amino acids. The germline gives CDR1 SGHRS, CDR2 YFSETQ. DNA for the CDR3: TGCGCCAGCAGCTTGCCCGGGCCCGACACCGGGGAGCTGTTTTTT. The encoded protein is CASSLPGPDTGELFF.

This chain links TRBV9 with TRBJ1-1, with 7 bases fitting TRBD1. Per germline, CDR1 SGDLS and CDR2 YYNGEE. This CDR3 comprises 15 residues. The J segment lost 2 bases and the V segment lost 4 bases, leaving 8 bases of the junction unmatched. For the CDR3, the DNA is TGTGCCAGCAGCCCATCGGACAGGAGAAACACTGAAGCTTTCTTT. Translation: CASSPSDRRNTEAFF.

The chain joins TRBV30 to TRBJ2-7; 8 bases match TRBD1. The germline CDR1 and CDR2 sequences are GTSNPN and SVGIG (reference sequence). V lost 2 bases and J lost 7; bases outside the gene matches: 13. This CDR3 comprises 15 residues. The CDR3 loop is CAWSPGRGHAGEQYF. DNA for the CDR3: TGTGCCTGGAGTCCCGGCAGGGGGCATGCAGGGGAGCAGTACTTC.

This clone came up a few times. The CDR3 coding sequence is TGTGCCAGCAGCGCTACTAGAAATACGTACAATGAGCAGTTCTTC. Translating it yields CASSATRNTYNEQFF. The V and J genes are TRBV27 and TRBJ2-1, with a possible D match to TRBD2 (5 bases). CDR1 and CDR2 (germline): MNHEY, SMNVEV (reference sequence). The CDR3 has 15 residues. Trimming removed 6 bases from V and 4 bases from J, with 16 bases in between.

V gene TRBV5-8 combines with J gene TRBJ2-7; 8 bases line up with TRBD1. The CDR3 is 15 amino acids. CDR1 SGHTS and CDR2 YDEGEE come from the germline V gene. The J segment lost 3 bases and the V segment lost 4 bases, leaving 9 bases of the junction unmatched. The CDR3, as DNA: TGTGCCAGCAGCCGAGGGGACAGGACACTCTACGAGCAGTACTTC. Protein: CASSRGDRTLYEQYF.

J is TRBJ2-5 and V is TRBV19; 7 bases agree with TRBD1. J gave up 5 bases and V 4 bases, and 10 bases lay outside the gene matches. The CDR3 covers 15 residues. The V gene's germline CDR1 is LNHDA and CDR2 SQIVND (reference sequence). Here the CDR3 reads CASSTRQGVRETQYF. The CDR3 nucleotides read TGTGCCAGTAGTACCAGACAGGGAGTACGGGAGACCCAGTACTTC.

The chain carries TRBV5-3 and TRBJ2-1; 8 bases are a match to TRBD2. TRBV5-3 has ORF status, its function being uncertain. This CDR3 spans 15 amino acids. J was trimmed by 8 bases and V by 4 bases; bases with no gene match: 11. CDR3 sequence reads: CARSRGTRGRYEQFF. Here the CDR3 DNA reads TGTGCCAGAAGCCGAGGGACTAGGGGAAGGTATGAGCAGTTCTTC.

The chain links TRBV7-2 to TRBJ2-1, with unresolved D. Trimming pared 1 base from V and 10 bases from J, leaving 11 bases between. The CDR3 is 13 residues long. The V gene's germline CDR1 is SGHTA and CDR2 FQGNSA. For the CDR3, the DNA is TGTGCCAGCAGCTTAGTAAGAGTATCCGAGCAGTTCTTC. Amino acid sequence: CASSLVRVSEQFF.

The CDR3 DNA sequence: TGTGCCAGCAGCGGTAGCACCCGGACAGGTGGAAACACCATATATTTT. Amino acids: CASSGSTRTGGNTIYF. The J gene is TRBJ1-3, the V gene TRBV9, with 7 bases that match TRBD1. The CDR3 consists of 16 residues. With V trimmed by 3 bases and J by 3 bases, 9 bases remained unmatched. CDR1 is SGDLS, CDR2 YYNGEE, per germline.

This clone has just one count. CDR3 sequence: CASSLGQGNVNTEAFF. As DNA, the CDR3 is TGTGCCAGCAGCTTGGGCCAGGGGAACGTGAACACTGAAGCTTTCTTT. V is TRBV5-8 and J is TRBJ1-1, with D perhaps TRBD1 (6 bases). The V gene lost 0 bases and the J gene lost 0 bases, with 12 bases spanning the gap. The CDR3 has 16 amino acids. Germline V lookup: CDR1 SGHTS, CDR2 YDEGEE. Supplemented by reference TRBV5-8 and TRBJ1-1, the full variable domain reads EAGVTQSPTHLIKTRGQQATLRCSPISGHTSVYWYQQALGLGLQFLLWYDEGEERNRGNFPPRFSGRQFPNYSSELNVNALELEDSALYLCASSLGQGNVNTEAFFGQGTRLTVV.

The chain carries TRBV9 and TRBJ2-1, with TRBD2 identical over 8 bases. Germline assignment: CDR1 SGDLS and CDR2 YYNGEE. V lost 4 bases and J lost 8; bases outside the gene matches: 5. This CDR3 is built from 13 residues. The CDR3 nucleotides are TGTGCCAGCAGCAAATGGCGGGGGGATGAGCAGTTCTTC. Amino acids: CASSKWRGDEQFF.

A word on this clone: Compared with germline, one end of the junction differs, possibly owing to a read error. The chain recombines TRBV6-6 with TRBJ2-2; TRBD1 matches at 9 bases. Germline V gene data show CDR1 as MNHNY and CDR2 as SVGAGI (reference sequence). This CDR3 contains 16 residues. The CDR3 region has the DNA TGTGCCAGCAGTGACTCCGGGACAGGGTACACCGGGGAGCTGTTTTTT. Its translation is CASSDSGTGYTGELFF.

The chain couples TRBV5-4 to TRBJ1-2, with TRBD1 identical over 8 bases. The CDR3 is 14 residues long. Germline V gene data show CDR1 as SGHNT and CDR2 as YYREEE (reference sequence). V was clipped by 2 bases and J by 7 bases; unmatched bases: 7. In DNA, the CDR3 is TGTGCCAGCAGCTTACCAGGGGGCTTTGGTGGCTACACCTTC. This codes for CASSLPGGFGGYTF. Full variable domain (rest looked up from reference TRBV5-4 and TRBJ1-2): ETGVTQSPTHLIKTRGQQVTLRCSSQSGHNTVSWYQQALGQGPQFIFQYYREEENGRGNFPPRFSGLQFPNYSSELNVNALELDDSALYLCASSLPGGFGGYTFGSGTRLTVV.

J is TRBJ2-7 and V is TRBV5-1, with 8 positions matching TRBD1. The germline V gene encodes CDR1 SGHRS and CDR2 YFSETQ. This CDR3 comprises 14 residues. V shed 4 bases, J shed 4 bases, and the junction held 7 bases outside the gene matches. CDR3 bases: TGCGCCAGCAGCGGAACAGGGGGAAGGTACGAGCAGTACTTC. Its translation is CASSGTGGRYEQYF.

This chain uses TRBV5-1 with TRBJ1-3; TRBD1 might be the D (6 bases). CDR1 is SGHRS, CDR2 YFSETQ, per germline. The CDR3 has 14 residues. Trimming cost V 0 bases and J 9 bases, with 13 bases left between them. CDR3: CASSLGTEGLTIYF. CDR3 sequence (DNA): TGCGCCAGCAGCTTGGGGACAGAGGGGCTCACCATATATTTT.

The rearrangement uses TRBV10-2 and TRBJ2-3, with 7 bases matching TRBD2. Germline CDR1 reads WSHSY; CDR2 reads SAAADI. This CDR3 has 15 residues. Germline trimming cut 4 bases from V and 7 bases from J; bases unmatched to any gene: 11. In DNA, the CDR3 is TGCGCCAGCAGTGTTCGGGGGGATGGGTTGAATACGCAGTATTTT. Amino acids: CASSVRGDGLNTQYF.

The rearrangement links TRBV4-2 to TRBJ1-1, with D possibly being TRBD1 (5 bases). The CDR3 is 15 amino acids. Germline loops: CDR1 LGHNA, CDR2 YNFKEQ. The V end was cut by 0 bases, the J end by 4 bases, with 12 bases between. The CDR3 protein is CASSQETGGITEAFF. CDR3 bases: TGTGCCAGCAGCCAAGAAACCGGGGGGATCACTGAAGCTTTCTTT.

The chain carries TRBV9 and TRBJ1-3, with no clear D. Germline V gives CDR1 SGDLS, CDR2 YYNGEE. This CDR3 is built from 15 residues. V was trimmed by 0 bases and J by 9 bases, leaving 16 bases between them. CDR3 in amino acids: CASSVASDIGGTIYF. The CDR3 nucleotides are TGTGCCAGCAGCGTAGCGTCCGACATTGGAGGCACCATATATTTT.

This clone was seen only a few times. V is TRBV5-1 and J is TRBJ1-1; D is ambiguous. CDR1 and CDR2 from the germline V gene are SGHRS and YFSETQ. The CDR3 is 12 amino acids. The V and J ends lost 0 bases and 7 bases respectively, with 7 bases between them. CDR3 protein: CASSLDGREAFF. CDR3 DNA sequence: TGCGCCAGCAGCTTGGATGGGCGTGAAGCTTTCTTT.